The sequence of this TCR beta chain was determined in a study of T-cell memory formation after mild COVID-19. Study-level points and caveats: Pre-infection memory carried some responding clones, suggesting that cross-reactive memory joined. There was a balanced CD4/CD8 profile in clones contracting day 15 to 85, and later expanders leaned CD4+.

There are 19 residues in the CDR3. The V segment lost 0 bases and the J segment 2 bases; nucleotides outside the gene matches: 12. CDR1 and CDR2 from the germline V gene are LGHNA and YSLEER. This clonotype was observed a handful of times. Its specificity is unknown. MiXCR, applied by TCRdb to the 5' RACE reads, yields one record per CDR3 protein. The repertoire includes roughly 140,000 distinct CDR3 sequences, around 15% of them detected once, and approximately 30% sits in the top ten. Material for sequencing was PBMCs or a T cell subset sorted from them (not recorded which). This TCR derives from an adult woman who had mild COVID-19 (a few samples of this study predate the infection). Cell type and time point are not known. J is TRBJ2-1 and V is TRBV4-3; 8 bases are a match to TRBD2. The CDR3 here is CASSQEVWAGGPPYNEQFF. In nucleotides, the CDR3 is TGCGCCAGCAGCCAAGAGGTTTGGGCGGGAGGACCTCCCTACAATGAGCAGTTCTTC.